The 13 T cell receptor beta chains below were found in one sample sequenced in a study of regulatory T cells in long-lasting Graves disease. Building of the TCR beta libraries involved iRepertoire HTBI primers and Arm-PCR of CDR3 regions. TCRdb ran MiXCR on the multiplex PCR reads and lists one entry per CDR3 protein. Among roughly 520,000 distinct CDR3 sequences listed, around 12% were seen once. Indicated time point: newly diagnosed GD, antithyroid drugs for less than 3 months. PBMCs were the source of the RNA used for TCR sequencing. The sample was also linked to a second study, of T cells in Graves' hyperthyroidism and ophthalmopathy.

Sample: peripheral blood mononuclear cells (PBMCs), taken at new diagnosis, from a patient treated with antithyroid drugs. Receptors were obtained from a woman aged 30 to 39 with Graves disease.

This clonotype occurred a few times. The J gene is TRBJ1-3, the V gene TRBV18; possible D gene TRBD1, 6 bases. Trimming took off 6 bases at V and 5 bases at J, with 23 bases between the two ends. This CDR3 is 17 amino acids long. Germline V CDR1 and CDR2: KGHSH, LQKENI. The CDR3 DNA reads as TGTGCCAGCTCCGCCTTCAGCCGGGACAACGCTCGAAACACCATATATTTT. As protein: CASSAFSRDNARNTIYF.

J is TRBJ1-2 and V is TRBV12-5; D is perhaps TRBD1 (5 bases). The CDR3 contains 13 residues. Per germline, CDR1 LGHNT and CDR2 FRNRAP. Trimming took off 3 bases at V and 4 bases at J, with 9 bases between the two ends. Here the CDR3 DNA reads TGTGCTAGTGGTTTAGGGGATGGCTATGGCTACACCTTC. Encoded protein: CASGLGDGYGYTF.

For this clonotype: One end of the junction is discordant with germline, which a read error may explain. The gene calls are TRBV15 and TRBJ1-5, with D possibly being TRBD1 (5 bases). There are 14 residues in the CDR3. The V gene's germline CDR1 is LNHNV and CDR2 YYDKDF (reference sequence). The CDR3 bases are TGTTCCACCAGCCGGACAACCTATAATCAGCCCCAGCATTTT. Translating gives CSTSRTTYNQPQHF.

This clonotype has at least ten counts. The chain has TRBV13 and TRBJ1-1, with a weak D call TRBD1 (6 bases). In germline, CDR1 is PRHDT, CDR2 FYEKMQ (reference sequence). There are 13 residues in the CDR3. V dropped 0 bases and J dropped 7 bases, with 9 bases sitting between them. DNA for the CDR3: TGTGCCAGCAGCTTAGGCAGGGGCCTTGAAGCTTTCTTT. Protein: CASSLGRGLEAFF.

V gene TRBV4-1 combines with J gene TRBJ1-1, with no clear D. Trimming removed 0 bases from V and 0 bases from J, with 8 bases in between. From germline, CDR1 is MGHRA and CDR2 YSYEKL. The CDR3 is 15 amino acids. The CDR3, as DNA: TGCGCCAGCAGCCAAGAGGTGGGATTGAACACTGAAGCTTTCTTT. As protein: CASSQEVGLNTEAFF.

Many counts were recorded for this clonotype. The chain joins TRBV28 to TRBJ2-2; D gene unclear. The CDR3 sequence is 15 residues long. V was cut by 3 bases and J by 6 bases, with 14 bases left in between. The germline gives CDR1 MDHEN, CDR2 SYDVKM. The CDR3 DNA reads TGTGCCAGCAGTTTGGAAGGTGGGCAAGCCGGGGAGCTGTTTTTT. It encodes CASSLEGGQAGELFF.

This clonotype was observed a handful of times. The chain links TRBV25-1 to TRBJ2-7, with 8 bases identical to TRBD2. The V segment lost 1 base and the J segment 0 bases; nucleotides outside the gene matches: 8. Germline V gene lookup returns CDR1 MGHDK and CDR2 SYGVNS. This CDR3 spans 17 amino acids. The CDR3 here is CASSEFEVLAASYEQYF. The CDR3 region has the DNA TGTGCCAGCAGTGAATTTGAGGTACTAGCGGCCTCCTACGAGCAGTACTTC.

This clonotype was counted ten times or more. The chain joins TRBV11-2 to TRBJ2-7, with 8 bases lining up with TRBD1. After removal of 5 bases from V and 9 bases from J, the junction contained 12 bases not matched to a gene. Germline V gene lookup returns CDR1 SGHAT and CDR2 FQNNGV. The CDR3 is made up of 14 amino acids. The CDR3 loop is CASSPGQAASVQYF. DNA of the CDR3: TGTGCCAGCAGCCCGGGACAGGCGGCTAGTGTGCAGTACTTC.

This clonotype was picked up many times. The V and J genes are TRBV20-1 and TRBJ2-3; 7 bases are shared with TRBD2. Trimming cost V 6 bases and J 6 bases; bases outside gene matches: 3. Germline V gene data show CDR1 as DFQATT and CDR2 as SNEGSKA (reference sequence). The CDR3 sequence is 11 residues long. This CDR3 is CSALGGDTQYF. The CDR3 nucleotides read TGCAGTGCGTTGGGGGGGGATACGCAGTATTTT.

This clonotype was seen many times. The V gene is TRBV2, the J gene TRBJ2-5; 9 nucleotides align to TRBD1. Germline V gene data show CDR1 as SNHLY and CDR2 as FYNNEI. The V segment lost 5 bases and the J segment 5 bases; nucleotides outside the gene matches: 3. This CDR3 contains 13 residues. CDR3 region: CASSKDRGETQYF. In nucleotides, the CDR3 is TGTGCCAGCAGTAAGGACAGGGGTGAGACCCAGTACTTC.

This clonotype was picked up many times. The rearrangement uses TRBV28 and TRBJ2-7, with D perhaps matching TRBD1 (6 bases). Trimming cost V 8 bases and J 1 base, with 15 bases left between them. CDR3 length equals 14 residues. CDR1 and CDR2 from the germline V gene are MDHEN and SYDVKM. CDR3 DNA: TGTGCCAGCGGATTGCTACAGGGTTCCTACGAGCAGTACTTC. This codes for CASGLLQGSYEQYF.

This clonotype was counted ten times or more. The rearrangement links TRBV28 to TRBJ2-7; 9 positions match TRBD1. With V trimmed by 6 bases and J by 5 bases, 11 bases remained unmatched. Germline V gives CDR1 MDHEN, CDR2 SYDVKM. The CDR3 extends over 15 amino acids. The CDR3 sequence: CASSQSRDRVHEQYF. The CDR3 coding sequence is TGTGCCAGCAGCCAAAGTCGGGACAGGGTCCACGAGCAGTACTTC.

In its sample, this clonotype was seen a few times. The junction differs from germline at one of its ends, possibly a read error. The chain combines TRBV28 with TRBJ2-7; 10 bases are shared with TRBD1. Germline V gene sequence: CDR1 MDHEN, CDR2 SYDVKM. CDR3 length equals 15 residues. This CDR3 reads CASTSGGQGTYEQCF. DNA of the CDR3: TGTGCCAGCACCTCCGGGGGACAGGGGACCTACGAGCAGTGCTTC.